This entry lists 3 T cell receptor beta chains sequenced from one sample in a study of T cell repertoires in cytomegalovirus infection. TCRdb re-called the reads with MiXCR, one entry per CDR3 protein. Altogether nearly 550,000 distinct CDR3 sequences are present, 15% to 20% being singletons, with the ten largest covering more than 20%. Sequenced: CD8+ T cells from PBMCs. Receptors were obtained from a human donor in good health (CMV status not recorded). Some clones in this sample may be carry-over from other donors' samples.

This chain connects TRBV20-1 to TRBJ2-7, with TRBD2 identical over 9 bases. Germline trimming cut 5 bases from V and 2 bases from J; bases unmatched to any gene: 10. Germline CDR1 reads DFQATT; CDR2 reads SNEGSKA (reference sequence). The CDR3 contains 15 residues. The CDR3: CSAEEGLAITYEQYF. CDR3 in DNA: TGCAGTGCTGAAGAAGGACTAGCGATCACCTACGAGCAGTACTTC.

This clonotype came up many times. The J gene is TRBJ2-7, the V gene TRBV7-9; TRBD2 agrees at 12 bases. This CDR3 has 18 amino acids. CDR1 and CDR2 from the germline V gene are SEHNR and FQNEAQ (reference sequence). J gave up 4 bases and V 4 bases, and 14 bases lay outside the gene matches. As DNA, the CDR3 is TGTGCCAGCAGCTCCGGACTAGCGGGACCCACCGAGGGGTACGAGCAGTACTTC. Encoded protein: CASSSGLAGPTEGYEQYF.

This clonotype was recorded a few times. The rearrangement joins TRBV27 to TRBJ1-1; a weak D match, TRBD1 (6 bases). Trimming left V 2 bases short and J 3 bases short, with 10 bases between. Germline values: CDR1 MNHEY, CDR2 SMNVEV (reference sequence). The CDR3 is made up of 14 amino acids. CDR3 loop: CASSLTGKYTEAFF. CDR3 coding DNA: TGTGCCAGCAGTTTAACAGGGAAATACACTGAAGCTTTCTTT.